This paragraph reports one T cell receptor (beta chain). These data are taken from a study of shared clonotypes between healthy human individuals. Germline values: CDR1 SEHNR, CDR2 FQNEAQ (reference sequence). This CDR3 comprises 17 residues. V lost 7 bases and J 3 bases, leaving 22 bases between the germline ends. At a deep level, the assay was run. Using 200 ng DNA, roughly 33,000 T cell genomes, the sorted-subset replicate PCRs were run. The table came from immunoSEQ multiplex PCR; TCRdb's copy has only in-frame clones and leaves some out. The sample holds 700,000 to 950,000 clones; just over 95% are singletons and the top ten take less than 0.25%. In the naive CD8 group, cells lacked CD45RO and were positively selected for CCR7, so terminally differentiated effector memory CD45RA+ cells were left out.

The sequence was obtained from a young man in good health. Sequencing used naive CD8+ T cells sorted from blood. This rearrangement joins TRBV7-9 to TRBJ2-1; D is unclear. The CDR3 is CASNSLVAMTDYNEQFF. The CDR3 region has the DNA TGTGCCAGCAATTCCCTTGTAGCTATGACTGACTACAATGAGCAGTTCTTC.